This T cell receptor (beta chain) was observed in a study of blood T cell repertoires in COVID-19. CDR1 is GTSNPN and CDR2 is SVGIG in the germline V gene (reference sequence). CDR3 length equals 14 residues. Trimming shortened V by 0 bases and J by 2 bases, and 8 bases separated the two germline ends. The study drew participants aged about 18 to 90 years from 24 US areas. Which cohort a participant joined came from the clinical history participants gave. Each recovered donor of Cohort 3 presented with two negative PCRs, clearance, or symptom resolution. This table comes from immunoSEQ multiplex PCR, and its TCRdb copy is limited to in-frame clones, with some not included. Of about 310,000 clones in the sample, 87% were seen once.

Sequencing was done on a sample of PBMCs or T cells enriched from blood (not recorded which). This TCR derives from a woman between 18 and 29 years old who had recovered from COVID-19. V is TRBV30 and J is TRBJ1-5; D remains unclear. CDR3 DNA: TGTGCCTGGAGTGTACGGTCGGGCAATCAGCCCCAGCATTTT. This encodes CAWSVRSGNQPQHF.